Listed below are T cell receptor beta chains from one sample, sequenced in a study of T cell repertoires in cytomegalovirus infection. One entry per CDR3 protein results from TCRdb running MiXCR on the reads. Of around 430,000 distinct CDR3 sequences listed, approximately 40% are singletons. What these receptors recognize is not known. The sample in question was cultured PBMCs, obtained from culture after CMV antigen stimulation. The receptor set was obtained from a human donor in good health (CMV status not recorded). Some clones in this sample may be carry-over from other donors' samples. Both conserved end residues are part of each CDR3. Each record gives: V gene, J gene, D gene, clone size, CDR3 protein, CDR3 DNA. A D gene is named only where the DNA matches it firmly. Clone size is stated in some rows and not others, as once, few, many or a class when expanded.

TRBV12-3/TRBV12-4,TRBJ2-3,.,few,CASSTTWGTQYF,TGTGCCAGCAGCACGACGTGGGGTACGCAGTATTTT
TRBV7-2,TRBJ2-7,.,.,CASRSLGTYEQYF,TGTGCCAGCAGATCCCTAGGTACCTACGAGCAGTACTTC
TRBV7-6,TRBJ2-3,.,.,CASTLRGDSTDTQYF,TGTGCCAGCACCCTGAGGGGGGATAGCACAGATACGCAGTATTTT
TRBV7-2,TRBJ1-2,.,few,CASSRGLTANYGYTF,TGTGCCAGCAGCCGGGGGCTTACGGCTAACTATGGCTACACCTTC
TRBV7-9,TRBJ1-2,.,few,CASSRSTAHYGYTF,TGTGCCAGCAGCCGATCGACAGCCCACTATGGCTACACCTTC
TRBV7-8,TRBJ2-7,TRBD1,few,CASSSGTGGYEQYF,TGTGCCAGCAGTTCCGGGACAGGGGGCTACGAGCAGTACTTC
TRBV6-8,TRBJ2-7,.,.,CASSYSRAYEQYF,TGTGCCAGCAGTTACTCGAGGGCCTACGAGCAGTACTTC
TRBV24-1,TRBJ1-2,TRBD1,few,CATSDQRTGYGYTF,TGTGCCACCAGTGACCAGAGGACAGGCTATGGCTACACCTTC
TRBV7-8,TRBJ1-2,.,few,CASSFRQGTGYTF,TGTGCCAGCAGCTTTCGGCAGGGTACTGGCTACACCTTC
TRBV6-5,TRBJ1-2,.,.,CASRQPNYGYTF,TGTGCCAGCAGGCAGCCCAACTATGGCTACACCTTC
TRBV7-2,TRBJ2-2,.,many,CASSSGTDTGELFF,TGTGCCAGCAGCTCCGGGACGGACACCGGGGAGCTGTTTTTT
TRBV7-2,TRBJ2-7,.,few,CASSLRSGGIPYEQYF,TGTGCCAGCAGCTTAAGGTCTGGCGGGATACCATACGAGCAGTACTTC
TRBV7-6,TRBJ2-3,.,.,CASSLRQGIATDTQYF,TGTGCCAGCAGCTTAAGGCAGGGGATCGCGACAGATACGCAGTATTTT
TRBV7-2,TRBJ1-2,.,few,CASSLGGAATYGYTF,TGTGCCAGCAGCTTAGGGGGGGCAGCCACCTATGGCTACACCTTC
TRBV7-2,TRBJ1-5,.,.,CASSLDSDQPQHF,TGTGCCAGCAGCTTAGACAGCGATCAGCCCCAGCATTTT
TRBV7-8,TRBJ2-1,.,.,CASSSGEARAFF,TGTGCCAGCAGCTCAGGGGAAGCCAGGGCGTTCTTC
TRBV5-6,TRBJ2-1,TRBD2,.,CASSLKLAGVIDEQFF,TGTGCCAGCAGCCTAAAACTAGCGGGAGTAATCGATGAGCAGTTCTTC
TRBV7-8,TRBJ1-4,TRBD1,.,CASSLFPTGTAFF,TGTGCCAGCAGCCTCTTCCCTACTGGGACAGCGTTTTTT
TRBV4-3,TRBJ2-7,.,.,CASSQRGRSDEQYF,TGCGCCAGCAGCCAGAGAGGGAGGTCCGACGAGCAGTACTTC
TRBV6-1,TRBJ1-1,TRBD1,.,CASSEGQNFLYTEAFF,TGTGCCAGCAGTGAGGGACAGAACTTCCTTTACACTGAAGCTTTCTTT
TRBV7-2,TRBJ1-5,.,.,CASSPNPGPQHF,TGTGCCAGCAGCCCTAATCCGGGGCCCCAGCATTTT
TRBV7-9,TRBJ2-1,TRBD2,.,CASHPGRGEVFNEQFF,TGTGCCAGCCACCCGGGGAGGGGCGAGGTTTTCAATGAGCAGTTCTTC
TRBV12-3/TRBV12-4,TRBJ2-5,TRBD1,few,CASSLGQGAGETQYF,TGTGCCAGCAGTTTGGGACAGGGGGCTGGGGAGACCCAGTACTTC
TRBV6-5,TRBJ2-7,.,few,CASRRDRAYEQYF,TGTGCCAGCCGGCGGGACAGAGCCTACGAGCAGTACTTC
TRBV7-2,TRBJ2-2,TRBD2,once,CASSFLAGGNGELFF,TGTGCCAGCAGCTTCCTAGCGGGAGGGAACGGGGAGCTGTTTTTT
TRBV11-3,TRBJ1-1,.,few,CASSPASDDEAFF,TGTGCCAGCAGCCCAGCGTCCGACGATGAAGCTTTCTTT
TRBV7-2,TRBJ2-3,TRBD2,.,CASSLEGVLAGTTDTQYF,TGTGCCAGCAGCTTAGAGGGGGTGCTAGCGGGGACCACAGATACGCAGTATTTT
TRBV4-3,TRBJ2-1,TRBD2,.,CASSQAVAGGEGEQFF,TGCGCCAGCAGCCAAGCGGTCGCGGGAGGGGAGGGAGAGCAGTTCTTC
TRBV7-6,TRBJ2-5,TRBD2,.,CASSVRGSGETQYF,TGTGCCAGCTCGGTGCGCGGGAGTGGAGAGACCCAGTACTTC
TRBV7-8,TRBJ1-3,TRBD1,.,CASSTRQGVLGNTIYF,TGTGCCAGCAGCACAAGACAGGGGGTGCTAGGAAACACCATATATTTT
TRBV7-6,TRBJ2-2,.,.,CGSRGTGELFF,TGTGGAAGCCGAGGCACCGGGGAGCTGTTTTTT
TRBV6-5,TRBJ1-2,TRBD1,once,CASSALTGPFYGYTF,TGTGCCAGCAGTGCGCTGACAGGGCCCTTCTATGGCTACACCTTC
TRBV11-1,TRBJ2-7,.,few,CASSSSGTSPAEQYF,TGTGCCAGCAGCTCTTCCGGGACATCCCCGGCGGAGCAGTACTTC
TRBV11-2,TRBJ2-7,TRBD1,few,CASSSNRGLYEQYF,TGTGCCAGCAGCTCCAACAGGGGGCTCTACGAGCAGTACTTC
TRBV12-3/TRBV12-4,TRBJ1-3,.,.,CASIRGSSGNTIYF,TGTGCCAGCATCCGTGGGAGTTCCGGAAACACCATATATTTT
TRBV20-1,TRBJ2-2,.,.,CSARRQANTGELFF,TGCAGTGCTAGGCGGCAGGCGAACACCGGGGAGCTGTTTTTT
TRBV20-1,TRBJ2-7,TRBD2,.,CSAREQRGRYEQYF,TGCAGTGCTAGAGAGCAGCGGGGACGCTACGAGCAGTACTTC
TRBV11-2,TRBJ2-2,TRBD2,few,CASSSGLGDTGELFF,TGTGCCAGCAGCTCGGGACTAGGAGACACCGGGGAGCTGTTTTTT
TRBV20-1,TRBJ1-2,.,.,CSASNSRVGGYTF,TGCAGTGCTAGCAATAGCAGGGTCGGGGGCTACACCTTC
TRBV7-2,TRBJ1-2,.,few,CASRETGFFYGYTF,TGTGCCAGCAGGGAAACAGGTTTCTTCTATGGCTACACCTTC
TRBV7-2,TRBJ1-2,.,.,CASSLGSGLDGYTF,TGTGCCAGCAGCTTAGGTTCAGGTCTCGATGGCTACACCTTC
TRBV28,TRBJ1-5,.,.,CASSLPPEF,TGTGCCAGCAGTTTACCGCCTGAGTTT
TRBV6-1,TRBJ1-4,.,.,CASSDSLGKLFF,TGTGCCAGCAGTGATTCCTTAGGAAAACTGTTTTTT